This TCR beta chain was sequenced in a study of blood T cell repertoires in COVID-19. For this clone: The same CDR3 can be traced to other DNA sequences in this sample.

The assay was immunoSEQ multiplex PCR, and TCRdb's table has in-frame clones only and misses some. The table records about 480,000 clones, more than 75% of them present only once. V was pared by 6 bases and J by 1 base, with 9 bases between. Germline lookup yields CDR1 KGHSH and CDR2 LQKENI. This CDR3 comprises 13 residues. Recovered status in Cohort 3 required two negative PCRs, clearance, or symptom resolution. The rearrangement links TRBV18 to TRBJ1-1; a weak D match, TRBD1 (6 bases). Sequenced sample: PBMCs or T cells enriched from blood (not recorded which). The clonotype originates from a woman in her thirties or forties who had recovered from COVID-19. The CDR3 DNA reads as TGTGCCAGCTCCCGGGACAAGAACACTGAAGCTTTCTTT. This sequence encodes CASSRDKNTEAFF. Supplemented by reference TRBV18 and TRBJ1-1, the full variable domain reads NAGVMQNPRHLVRRRGQEARLRCSPMKGHSHVYWYRQLPEEGLKFMVYLQKENIIDESGMPKERFSAEFPKEGPSILRIQQVVRGDSAAYFCASSRDKNTEAFFGQGTRLTVV.